A single sample gave rise to the 27 T cell receptor beta chains below, sequenced in a study of blood T cell repertoires in COVID-19. Using immunoSEQ multiplex PCR, the repertoire was profiled, and TCRdb retains in-frame clones only, with some absent. The repertoire has about 280,000 clones, roughly 85% of them found once; the top ten carry roughly 2.6%. The sequenced sample was PBMCs or T cells enriched from blood (not recorded which). The receptors stem from a woman in her forties or fifties who had recovered from COVID-19.

This chain uses TRBV30 with TRBJ2-3; 9 bases fit TRBD2. V lost 7 bases and J lost 3; bases outside the gene matches: 14. Germline CDR1 is GTSNPN and CDR2 is SVGIG (reference sequence). The CDR3 covers 16 residues. CDR3 region: CAYSWGSGRRTDTQYF. The CDR3 DNA is TGTGCCTACAGTTGGGGTAGCGGGAGAAGAACAGATACGCAGTATTTT.

V usage is TRBV28 and J usage is TRBJ2-7, with 9 nucleotides matching TRBD1. Germline V lookup: CDR1 MDHEN, CDR2 SYDVKM. The CDR3 consists of 13 residues. Losses at the gene ends were 6 bases for V and 7 bases for J; bases not matched to a gene: 7. For the CDR3, the DNA is TGTGCCAGCAGGGCAACAGGGGGCCGGGAGCAGTACTTC. It yields the protein CASRATGGREQYF.

This clone was observed a single time. The chain combines TRBV28 with TRBJ1-1; 10 positions match TRBD1. Germline lookup yields CDR1 MDHEN and CDR2 SYDVKM. The CDR3 covers 12 residues. Trimming cost V 4 bases and J 10 bases; bases outside gene matches: 3. The CDR3: CASSSRTGGAFF. The CDR3 DNA sequence: TGTGCCAGCAGTTCCCGGACAGGGGGAGCTTTCTTT.

V usage is TRBV2 and J usage is TRBJ2-7, with TRBD1 matching 8 bases. The germline CDR1 and CDR2 sequences are SNHLY and FYNNEI. Trimming at V came to 3 bases and at J to 3 bases, leaving 7 bases not matched to a gene. The length of the CDR3 is 15 residues. This chain's CDR3 is CASSESAGGFYEQYF. The CDR3 nucleotides are TGTGCCAGCAGTGAGTCGGCAGGGGGCTTCTACGAGCAGTACTTC.

This chain connects TRBV2 to TRBJ2-2; 9 nucleotides match TRBD1. Trimming cost V 4 bases and J 7 bases; bases outside gene matches: 7. The CDR3 length is 15 residues. In germline, CDR1 is SNHLY, CDR2 FYNNEI. The CDR3 coding sequence is TGTGCCAGCAGTGGACAGGGGGACTCCATCGGGGAGCTGTTTTTT. Translating it yields CASSGQGDSIGELFF.

The V call is TRBV2, the J call TRBJ1-5; 9 bases align to TRBD1. Germline V lookup: CDR1 SNHLY, CDR2 FYNNEI. CDR3 length: 16 residues. V gave up 3 bases and J gave up 3 bases; unmatched junction bases: 6. CDR3 loop: CASSDSGQGYNQPQHF. CDR3 DNA sequence: TGTGCCAGCAGTGATTCGGGACAGGGATACAATCAGCCCCAGCATTTT. Drawing the rest from reference TRBV2 and TRBJ1-5, the complete variable domain is EPEVTQTPSHQVTQMGQEVILRCVPISNHLYFYWYRQILGQKVEFLVSFYNNEISEKSEIFDDQFSVERPDGSNFTLKIRSTKLEDSAMYFCASSDSGQGYNQPQHFGDGTRLSIL.

V and J are TRBV7-8 and TRBJ1-5; D remains unclear. V was clipped by 1 base and J by 5 bases, with 12 bases between them. The CDR3 is 15 amino acids. Germline CDR1 is SGHVS and CDR2 is FQNEAQ. CDR3 sequence: CASSLVPEGHQPQHF. CDR3 DNA: TGTGCCAGCAGCTTAGTCCCCGAGGGCCATCAGCCCCAGCATTTT.

This clone has a handful of counts. This chain links TRBV28 with TRBJ2-7, with a possible D match to TRBD1 (6 bases). The length of the CDR3 is 15 residues. Trimming took 6 bases from V and 6 from J, leaving 21 bases between them. Germline V gene lookup returns CDR1 MDHEN and CDR2 SYDVKM. CDR3 sequence reads: CASSQPHREIGEQYF. CDR3 nucleotides: TGTGCCAGCAGCCAGCCCCACAGGGAAATTGGCGAGCAGTACTTC.

The chain uses TRBV18 and TRBJ1-2; D is unclear. V lost 3 bases and J lost 4, with 15 bases in between. The CDR3 extends over 15 amino acids. Germline CDR1 is KGHSH and CDR2 is LQKENI. The CDR3 protein is CASSPSRRGIYGYTF. The CDR3 DNA reads TGTGCCAGCTCACCCTCGCGCAGAGGCATCTATGGCTACACCTTC.

The J gene is TRBJ1-6, the V gene TRBV27; D is perhaps TRBD1 (6 bases). Trimming shortened V by 5 bases and J by 2 bases, and 10 bases separated the two germline ends. Germline V gene lookup returns CDR1 MNHEY and CDR2 SMNVEV (reference sequence). This CDR3 comprises 15 residues. Written as DNA, the CDR3 is TGTGCCAGCAGTCAGGACAGAACCTATAATTCACCCCTCCACTTT. Its translation: CASSQDRTYNSPLHF.

The V and J genes are TRBV5-5 and TRBJ1-2, with D maybe TRBD1 (6 bases). Germline-derived CDR1 and CDR2 are SGHKS and YYEKEE (reference sequence). This CDR3 has 12 amino acids. Trimming took 6 bases from V and 4 from J, leaving 10 bases between them. The CDR3 nucleotides are TGTGCCAGCACCGAGACAGGCTATGGCTACACCTTC. It translates to CASTETGYGYTF.

This chain joins TRBV24-1 and TRBJ2-1; D might be TRBD1 (6 bases). The CDR3 has 15 residues. Germline V gene data show CDR1 as KGHDR and CDR2 as SFDVKD. Trimming took 4 bases from V and 6 from J, leaving 15 bases between them. The CDR3 nucleotides read TGTGCCACCAGTGACCCCACAGGGATGATCAATGAGCAGTTCTTC. Its protein product is CATSDPTGMINEQFF.

This chain links TRBV25-1 with TRBJ2-3; no clear D. Germline CDR1 is MGHDK and CDR2 is SYGVNS. The CDR3 has 12 residues. V gave up 7 bases and J gave up 3 bases, with 8 bases separating them. CDR3 sequence reads: CASTHGTDTQYF. CDR3 bases: TGTGCCAGCACTCACGGGACAGATACGCAGTATTTT.

The chain carries TRBV7-3 and TRBJ1-1; D is ambiguous. Trimming took 5 bases from V and 0 from J, leaving 7 bases between them. Per germline, CDR1 SGHTA and CDR2 FQGTGA. This CDR3 contains 13 residues. Here the CDR3 reads CASSRTVNTEAFF. The CDR3 DNA follows: TGTGCCAGCAGCAGAACGGTGAACACTGAAGCTTTCTTT. The full variable domain, completed using reference TRBV7-3 and TRBJ1-1, is GAGVSQTPSNKVTEKGKYVELRCDPISGHTALYWYRQSLGQGPEFLIYFQGTGAADDSGLPNDRFFAVRPEGSVSTLKIQRTERGDSAVYLCASSRTVNTEAFFGQGTRLTVV.

The chain joins TRBV7-2 to TRBJ2-1, with 7 bases identical to TRBD1. Germline V gives CDR1 SGHTA, CDR2 FQGNSA. After removal of 1 base from V and 0 bases from J, the junction contained 3 bases not matched to a gene. The CDR3 has 16 residues. Written as DNA, the CDR3 is TGTGCCAGCAGCTTAGGACAGGGAAGCTCCTACAATGAGCAGTTCTTC. This gives the protein CASSLGQGSSYNEQFF.

The V and J genes are TRBV5-1 and TRBJ1-2; TRBD1 matches at 8 bases. The J segment lost 7 bases and the V segment lost 0 bases, leaving 8 bases of the junction unmatched. The CDR3 has 15 amino acids. Germline loops: CDR1 SGHRS, CDR2 YFSETQ. The chain's CDR3 is CASSLEAGGLSGYTF. CDR3 DNA sequence: TGCGCCAGCAGCTTGGAGGCAGGGGGCTTATCTGGCTACACCTTC.

The chain carries TRBV4-1 and TRBJ2-1, with 8 nucleotides matching TRBD1. The CDR3 extends over 17 amino acids. J was trimmed by 5 bases and V by 1 base; bases with no gene match: 10. The germline CDR1 and CDR2 sequences are MGHRA and YSYEKL. CDR3 coding DNA: TGCGCCAGCAGCCAAGTCCTGGGACAGGCGGGGCACAATGAGCAGTTCTTC. Residues: CASSQVLGQAGHNEQFF.

The V gene is TRBV18, the J gene TRBJ2-1; 7 bases are shared with TRBD1. The CDR3 spans 12 residues. J was trimmed by 10 bases and V by 4 bases; bases with no gene match: 4. The V gene's germline CDR1 is KGHSH and CDR2 LQKENI. DNA for the CDR3: TGTGCCAGCTCACGAACAGGGGAGGAGCAGTTCTTC. It codes for CASSRTGEEQFF.

This sequence joins TRBV27 and TRBJ2-7; 8 bases are shared with TRBD2. Germline CDR1 reads MNHEY; CDR2 reads SMNVEV (reference sequence). CDR3 length equals 14 residues. Unmatched junction bases numbered 1, after V lost 3 bases and J lost 0 bases. The CDR3 DNA follows: TGTGCCAGCAGTTTGCGGGGGGTCTCCTACGAGCAGTACTTC. Translating gives CASSLRGVSYEQYF.

The J gene is TRBJ2-1, the V gene TRBV24-1; 8 bases are shared with TRBD2. The CDR3 covers 16 residues. Per the germline V gene, CDR1 is KGHDR and CDR2 is SFDVKD. J lost 9 bases, V lost 4 bases, and 13 bases had no gene match. Here the CDR3 reads CATSDSSGTRYGEQFF. Here the CDR3 DNA reads TGTGCCACCAGTGACTCCTCCGGGACTAGATACGGTGAGCAGTTCTTC.

The genes are TRBV11-2 and TRBJ2-1, with a possible D match to TRBD1 (6 bases). The CDR3 covers 15 residues. V lost 4 bases, J lost 0 bases, and 10 bases lay in between. Looked up from germline, CDR1 is SGHAT and CDR2 is FQNNGV. The CDR3 sequence: CASSSGTTSYNEQFF. DNA of the CDR3: TGTGCCAGCAGCTCCGGGACAACCTCCTACAATGAGCAGTTCTTC.

The V gene is TRBV5-4, the J gene TRBJ1-2; 7 bases fit TRBD1. The junction had 12 bases not matched to a gene; V was cut back by 4 bases and J by 6 bases. Germline V gene lookup returns CDR1 SGHNT and CDR2 YYREEE (reference sequence). This CDR3 is built from 15 residues. The chain's CDR3 is CASSPPTGLINGYTF. The CDR3 nucleotides read TGTGCCAGCAGCCCCCCGACAGGGCTTATAAATGGCTACACCTTC.

The rearrangement links TRBV29-1 to TRBJ2-3; D is ambiguous. CDR3 length: 15 amino acids. CDR1 is SQVTM and CDR2 is ANQGSEA in the germline V gene. Trimming took off 4 bases at V and 0 bases at J, with 14 bases between the two ends. The CDR3 DNA reads as TGCAGCGTTGCAGCAGGCGCTCATAGCACAGATACGCAGTATTTT. Amino acids: CSVAAGAHSTDTQYF.

This clone appeared a few times. This rearrangement joins TRBV5-1 to TRBJ2-2; D gene ambiguous. CDR1 is SGHRS and CDR2 is YFSETQ in the germline V gene. The V end was cut by 0 bases, the J end by 4 bases, with 13 bases between. The CDR3 is 16 amino acids. In nucleotides, the CDR3 is TGCGCCAGCAGCTTGGCCGGCCTAGTGGGCACCGGGGAGCTGTTTTTT. This encodes CASSLAGLVGTGELFF.

The chain combines TRBV28 with TRBJ1-1; perhaps TRBD1 as D (6 bases). Germline CDR1 is MDHEN and CDR2 is SYDVKM. This CDR3 is 14 amino acids long. The germline V and J ends were trimmed by 10 bases and 4 bases, with 19 bases remaining between them. CDR3 amino acids: CATRPGGAATEAFF. CDR3 in DNA: TGTGCCACCCGACCGGGGGGCGCGGCCACTGAAGCTTTCTTT.

The chain is built from TRBV7-8 and TRBJ1-2, with no clear D. The germline V and J ends were trimmed by 5 bases and 0 bases, with 25 bases remaining between them. Germline values: CDR1 SGHVS, CDR2 FQNEAQ. The CDR3 totals 19 residues. As DNA, the CDR3 is TGTGCCAGCAGCCGACGGACGGGAACGCCGACCTTTGCTAACTATGGCTACACCTTC. Translated: CASSRRTGTPTFANYGYTF.

The chain carries TRBV12-3 or TRBV12-4 and TRBJ1-5; maybe TRBD1 (6 bases). The ends were cut back, 6 bases at V and 10 bases at J, with 13 bases in the middle. CDR3 length: 12 amino acids. The CDR3 sequence: CASSHGGPPQHF. Written as DNA, the CDR3 is TGTGCCAGCAGCCATGGGGGCCCCCCCCAGCATTTT.